This T cell receptor (beta chain) was retrieved from a study of cytomegalovirus exposure and HLA in healthy donors. The study ran its PCR with 60 Vbeta and 13 Jbeta primers. Only in-frame clones appear in the TCRdb table, and some are missing; sequencing was by immunoSEQ multiplex PCR. The table records 150,000 or so clones, 70% to 85% of them present only once. V lost 11 bases, J lost 3 bases, and 14 bases lay in between. The length of the CDR3 is 13 residues. Germline loops: CDR1 LNHDA, CDR2 SQIVND (reference sequence). Sequences were obtained from PBMCs. The source of this sequence is a middle-aged woman in good health and CMV-seronegative. J is TRBJ1-5 and V is TRBV19, with a weak D call TRBD1 (5 bases). CDR3 nucleotides: TGTGCCGCAGGGATTTGGGACAATCAGCCCCAGCATTTT. It translates to CAAGIWDNQPQHF.